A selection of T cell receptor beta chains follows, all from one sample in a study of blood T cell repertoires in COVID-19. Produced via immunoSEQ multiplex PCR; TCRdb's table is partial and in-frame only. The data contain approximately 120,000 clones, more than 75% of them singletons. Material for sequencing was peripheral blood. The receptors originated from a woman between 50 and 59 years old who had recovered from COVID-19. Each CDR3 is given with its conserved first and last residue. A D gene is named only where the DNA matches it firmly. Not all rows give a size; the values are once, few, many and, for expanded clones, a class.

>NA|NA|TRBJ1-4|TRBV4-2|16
CASSQAQEATNEKLFF
TGTGCCAGCAGCCAAGCCCAGGAGGCAACTAATGAAAAACTGTTTTTT
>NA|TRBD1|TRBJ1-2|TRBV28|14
CASSWTGEDYGYTF
TGTGCCAGCAGTTGGACAGGGGAAGACTATGGCTACACCTTC
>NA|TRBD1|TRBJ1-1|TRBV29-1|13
CSVGDRRLTEAFF
TGCAGCGTTGGGGACAGACGACTGACTGAAGCTTTCTTT
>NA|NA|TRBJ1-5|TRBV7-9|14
CASSLVGHTAPQHF
TGTGCCAGCAGCTTAGTAGGACATACGGCTCCCCAGCATTTT
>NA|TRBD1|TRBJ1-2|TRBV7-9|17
CASSLRPGQGEGYGYTF
TGTGCCAGCAGCTTAAGACCCGGACAGGGCGAGGGGTATGGCTACACCTTC
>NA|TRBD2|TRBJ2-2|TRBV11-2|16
CASSLVLYGGGRELFF
TGTGCCAGCAGCTTGGTCCTATACGGGGGGGGAAGGGAGCTGTTTTTT
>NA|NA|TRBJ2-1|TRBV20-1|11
CSASGSFEQFF
TGCAGTGCTTCAGGTTCCTTTGAGCAGTTCTTC
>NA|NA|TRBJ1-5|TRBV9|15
CASSVGDSGNQPQHF
TGTGCCAGCAGCGTAGGGGATAGCGGCAATCAGCCCCAGCATTTT
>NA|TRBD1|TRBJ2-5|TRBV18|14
CASSRPTGEETQYF
TGTGCCAGCTCACGACCGACAGGGGAAGAGACCCAGTACTTC
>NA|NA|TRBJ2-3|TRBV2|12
CASSVKGGAQYF
TGTGCCAGCAGTGTCAAGGGAGGTGCGCAGTATTTT
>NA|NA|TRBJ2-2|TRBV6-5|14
CASARSANTGELFF
TGTGCCAGTGCAAGAAGCGCGAACACCGGGGAGCTGTTTTTT
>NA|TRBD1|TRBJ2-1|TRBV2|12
CASSVQGVAQFF
TGTGCCAGCAGCGTCCAGGGGGTGGCGCAGTTCTTC
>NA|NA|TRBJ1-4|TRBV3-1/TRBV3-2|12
CASSLGYGKLFF
TGTGCCAGCAGCCTGGGCTATGGGAAACTGTTTTTT
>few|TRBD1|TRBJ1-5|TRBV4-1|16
CASSQTRLRGPQPQHF
TGCGCCAGCAGCCAAACCAGACTCAGGGGGCCTCAGCCCCAGCATTTT
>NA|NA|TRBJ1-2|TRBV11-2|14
CASSSPGQHYGYTF
TGTGCCAGCAGCTCCCCCGGACAGCACTATGGCTACACCTTC
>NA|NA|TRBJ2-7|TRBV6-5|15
CASSRTGTSSYEQYF
TGTGCCAGCAGCCGTACAGGGACGAGCTCCTACGAGCAGTACTTC
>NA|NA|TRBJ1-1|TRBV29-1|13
CSVDPDRYTEAFF
TGCAGCGTTGACCCGGACAGATACACTGAAGCTTTCTTT
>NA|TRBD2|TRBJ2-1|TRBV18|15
CASSPPASGYNEQFF
TGTGCCAGCTCACCACCTGCTAGCGGGTACAATGAGCAGTTCTTC
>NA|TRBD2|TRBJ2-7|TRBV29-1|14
CSVLTSGRRNEQYF
TGCAGCGTACTGACTAGCGGGAGAAGGAACGAGCAGTACTTC
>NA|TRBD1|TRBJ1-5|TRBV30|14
CAWAGQGEFQPQHF
TGTGCCTGGGCCGGACAGGGGGAATTTCAGCCCCAGCATTTT
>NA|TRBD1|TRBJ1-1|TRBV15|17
CATGTGGEGISNTEAFF
TGTGCCACCGGCACAGGGGGCGAGGGGATATCGAACACTGAAGCTTTCTTT
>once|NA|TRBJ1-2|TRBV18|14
CASSPLDTSYGYTF
TGTGCCAGCTCACCTTTGGACACGAGCTATGGCTACACCTTC
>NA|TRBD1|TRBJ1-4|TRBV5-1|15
CASSTTGTGYEKLFF
TGCGCCAGCAGCACTACCGGGACAGGGTATGAAAAACTGTTTTTT
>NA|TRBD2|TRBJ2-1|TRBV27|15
CASIPTSGRGDEQFF
TGTGCCAGCATCCCAACTAGCGGGAGAGGCGATGAGCAGTTCTTC
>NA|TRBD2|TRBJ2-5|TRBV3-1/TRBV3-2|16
CASSKGLAGGQETQYF
TGTGCCAGCAGCAAGGGACTAGCGGGGGGCCAAGAGACCCAGTACTTC
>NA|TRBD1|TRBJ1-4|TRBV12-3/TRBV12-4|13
CASSPIGGSKLFF
TGTGCCAGCAGTCCTATAGGGGGCTCAAAACTGTTTTTT
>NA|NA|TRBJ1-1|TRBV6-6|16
CASSPLKGHLPTEAFF
TGTGCCAGCAGCCCACTCAAGGGACATTTACCCACTGAAGCTTTCTTT
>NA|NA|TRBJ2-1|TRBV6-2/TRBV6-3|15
CASSYGAGTYNEQFF
TGTGCCAGCAGTTACGGGGCGGGGACGTACAATGAGCAGTTCTTC
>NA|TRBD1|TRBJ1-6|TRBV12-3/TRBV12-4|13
CASLGTGNSPLHF
TGTGCCAGCCTAGGGACAGGGAATTCACCCCTCCACTTT
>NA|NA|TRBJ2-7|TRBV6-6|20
CASSHPPLVLPAARSYEQYF
TGTGCCAGCAGTCACCCTCCCTTGGTTCTGCCGGCTGCTAGGAGCTACGAGCAGTACTTC
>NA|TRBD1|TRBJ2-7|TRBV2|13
CAGSQGALAEQYF
TGTGCCGGATCACAGGGGGCCCTCGCCGAGCAGTACTTC
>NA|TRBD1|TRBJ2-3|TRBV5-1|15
CASGSQGLSTDTQYF
TGCGCCAGCGGCTCACAGGGGCTAAGCACAGATACGCAGTATTTT
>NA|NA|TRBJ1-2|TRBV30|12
CAWSKRGYGYTF
TGTGCCTGGAGTAAGCGGGGCTATGGCTACACCTTC
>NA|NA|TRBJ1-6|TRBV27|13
CASSPQPSSPLHF
TGTGCCAGCAGTCCCCAACCCAGTTCACCCCTCCACTTT
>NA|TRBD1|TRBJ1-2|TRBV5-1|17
CASSLEGDRGSIYGYTF
TGCGCCAGCAGCTTGGAGGGGGACAGGGGGTCGATCTATGGCTACACCTTC
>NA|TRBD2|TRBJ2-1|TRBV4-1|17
CASSQGLAGGPKNEQFF
TGCGCCAGCAGCCAGGGACTAGCGGGAGGGCCTAAAAATGAGCAGTTCTTC
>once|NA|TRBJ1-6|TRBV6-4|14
CASSEAGANSPLHF
TGTGCCAGCAGTGAAGCGGGGGCCAATTCACCCCTCCACTTT
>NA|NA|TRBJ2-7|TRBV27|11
CASSYGGEQYF
TGTGCCAGCAGTTACGGAGGCGAGCAGTACTTC
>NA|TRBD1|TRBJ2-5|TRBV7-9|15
CASSLTGQGQETQYF
TGTGCCAGCAGCTTAACGGGACAGGGCCAAGAGACCCAGTACTTC
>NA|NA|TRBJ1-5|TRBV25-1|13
CASSDGGYQPQHF
TGTGCCAGCAGTGACGGGGGTTACCAGCCCCAGCATTTT
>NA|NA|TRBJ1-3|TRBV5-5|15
CASSLGSGSGNTIYF
TGTGCCAGCAGCTTGGGTTCAGGTTCTGGAAACACCATATATTTT
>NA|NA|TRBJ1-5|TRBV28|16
CASSFGGLGLGQPQHF
TGTGCCAGCAGTTTTGGGGGACTCGGGTTAGGACAGCCCCAGCATTTT
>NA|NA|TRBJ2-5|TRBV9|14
CASNGQGSGETQYF
TGTGCCAGCAACGGGCAGGGGTCCGGCGAGACCCAGTACTTC
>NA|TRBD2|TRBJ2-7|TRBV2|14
CASSEAPGEGEQYF
TGTGCCAGCAGTGAAGCGCCCGGGGAGGGCGAGCAGTACTTC
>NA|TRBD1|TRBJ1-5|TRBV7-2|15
CASSLGTGVNQPQHF
TGTGCCAGCAGCTTAGGGACAGGGGTGAATCAGCCCCAGCATTTT